This T cell receptor (beta chain) originates from a study of blood T cells in healthy people across ages (dated by TCRdb to 2013 to 2016). For the wider study: In model experiments, template switching captured about one uniquely barcoded TCR beta cDNA molecule for every two T cells. Two additional independent replicas of 1 million unique cDNA reads from the same blood draw were analyzed for two donors (one aged 18 to 30 and one aged 80 or older). Donors were grouped into four age groups: young (average approximately 16 years), middle-aged (roughly 37), aged (around 66) and long-lived (around 80). Donors of different ages were randomly distributed across sequencing lanes to avoid experimental bias. To track age-related changes in TCR beta repertoire diversity, the study relied on deep sequencing normalized with unique cDNA molecular identifiers. Results and caveats for the whole study, not just this receptor: Because donor CMV infection status was unknown, age-related changes in expanded clonotypes were potentially confounded. Observed TCR beta diversity per million T cells fell roughly linearly with age, and a significant reduction was already apparent by age approximately 41. The percentage of naive T cells measured by flow cytometry correlated strongly with observed TCR beta diversity. Estimates of total diversity based on one million sequenced T cells were considered lower bounds and underestimates. Conclusive comparison of naive and antigen-experienced compartments was prevented by the profiling of bulk unsorted PBMCs. Compared with the aged group, the long-lived group had more naive CD4+ T cells, fewer expanded clones and increased TCR diversity, a pattern suggesting age selection.

V is cut back by 0 bases and J by 6 bases, with 9 bases in the junction unmatched. From the germline V gene (reference sequence), CDR1 is MNHNY and CDR2 is SVGAGI. From cysteine to phenylalanine, the CDR3 is 16 amino acids long. Only CDR3 DNA is held: 48 bases, read in frame from base 1. Only a few counts were recorded for this clonotype. No antigen is known for it. There are no base qualities to consult, and no much larger clone falls within one base. To prepare the library, 5' RACE was applied. The instrument given in TCRdb is Illumina HiSeq 2500. A second PCR of about 7 to 12 cycles was run with a J-beta primer mix and a sample-barcoded 5' primer. Each TCR beta cDNA molecule received a unique molecular identifier from a template-switch 5' adaptor carrying 12 random nucleotides. Each sample yielded at least 2.5 million CDR3-containing paired-end reads. First-strand cDNA was synthesized from all RNA with the Mint cDNA synthesis kit, primed by a TRBC-specific oligonucleotide. All cDNA was treated with uracil-DNA glycosylase and then went through a first 18-cycle PCR with the universal primers M1SS and BC2_uni_R. In the source study's methods: Each sample was normalized by randomly selecting 1 million high-quality reads, each carrying a distinct molecular identifier. Instead of being binned into consensus sequences, reads that shared molecular identifiers were thrown out. CDR3 identification, clonotype clustering and error correction used MiTCR with a Q25 quality threshold and the strictest error-elimination algorithm. A nonparametric unseen species model with Euler transformation was used to estimate lower-bound total TCR beta diversity. The raw public reads went through TCRdb reprocessing: fastp at Q25, MiXCR clone calling, in-frame beta chains kept. One record per CDR3 amino acid sequence lists the most common genes and DNA. TCRdb's processing, not the study's, gives the V and J calls here. The sample table holds approximately 1,000,000 distinct CDR3 sequences, of which under 55% were seen once. The ten largest clones capture 18% of the sample.

The approximately 40 donors, aged 6 to 90 years, were systemically healthy Caucasian individuals from Russia. Each donor gave around 9.5 milliliters of peripheral blood, collected into EDTA-treated Vacutainer tubes. Ficoll-Paque density-gradient centrifugation was used to isolate PBMCs, with at least 6 million obtained per sample. Trizol reagent was used to extract total RNA from the PBMCs, yielding at least 5.5 micrograms per sample. For every donor, an aliquot of PBMCs went through flow cytometry to measure the percentages of naive CD45RAhigh/CD27high T cells. This TCR was recovered from a woman aged 55-70 years in good health. The V and J segments used are TRBV6-6 and TRBJ2-7, with TRBD1 identical over 9 junction bases. Sequenced material: blood. The CDR3 protein sequence reads: CASSYSRQGVSSEQYF. DNA sequence: TGTGCCAGCAGTTACTCCCGACAGGGGGTATCGTCCGAGCAGTACTTC.